A single sample is the source of the 18 T cell receptor beta chains below, sequenced in a study of cytomegalovirus exposure and HLA in healthy donors. Amplification used 60 Vbeta primers and 13 Jbeta primers. Profiled with immunoSEQ multiplex PCR; TCRdb holds only in-frame clones, not every one. In the table there are around 35,000 clones, about four fifths of which are singletons. Sequenced sample: PBMCs. These receptor sequences come from a woman between 40 and 55 years old in good health and CMV-seronegative.

The chain uses TRBV6-5 and TRBJ2-5, with TRBD1 as a possible D gene (5 bases). V lost 3 bases and J lost 4, with 9 bases in between. This CDR3 is 13 amino acids long. Per germline, CDR1 MNHEY and CDR2 SVGAGI. CDR3 loop: CASSYRGTETQYF. The CDR3 DNA follows: TGTGCCAGCAGTTATAGGGGCACAGAGACCCAGTACTTC.

This clone was detected only a few times. The gene calls are TRBV5-6 and TRBJ2-1; D gene unclear. Germline assignment: CDR1 SGHDT and CDR2 YYEEEE. This CDR3 is 12 amino acids long. V was shortened by 0 bases and J by 10 bases, with 8 bases between the two germline ends. CDR3 region: CASSLVETEQFF. DNA for the CDR3: TGTGCCAGCAGCTTGGTGGAGACGGAGCAGTTCTTC.

This sequence joins TRBV11-1 and TRBJ2-7, with TRBD2 matching 9 bases. The V segment lost 0 bases and the J segment 0 bases; nucleotides outside the gene matches: 0. The V gene's germline CDR1 is SGHAT and CDR2 FQDESV (reference sequence). This CDR3 is built from 15 residues. The CDR3 nucleotides read TGTGCCAGCAGCTTAGCAGCGGGGGGCTCCTACGAGCAGTACTTC. It translates to CASSLAAGGSYEQYF.

CDR3: CSAVLAGVQFF. CDR3 nucleotides: TGCAGTGCCGTCCTAGCGGGGGTCCAGTTCTTC. This chain links TRBV20-1 with TRBJ2-1; TRBD2 matches 10 bases. The germline V gene encodes CDR1 DFQATT and CDR2 SNEGSKA (reference sequence). This CDR3 comprises 11 residues. V lost 6 bases and J lost 13; bases outside the gene matches: 6.

The V call is TRBV15, the J call TRBJ1-5; TRBD1 might be the D (6 bases). The V gene's germline CDR1 is LNHNV and CDR2 YYDKDF (reference sequence). This CDR3 has 16 amino acids. V lost 0 bases to trimming and J lost 3 bases, with 12 bases between them. CDR3 sequence (DNA): TGTGCCACCAGCAGAGATCGTGACAGGATCAATCAGCCCCAGCATTTT. This codes for CATSRDRDRINQPQHF.

This clone has just one count. The V gene is TRBV18, the J gene TRBJ2-5, with 9 nucleotides matching TRBD1. Germline V CDR1 and CDR2: KGHSH, LQKENI. After removal of 4 bases from V and 1 base from J, the junction contained 1 base not matched to a gene. This CDR3 is 14 amino acids long. CDR3 in amino acids: CASSQDRGQETQYF. The CDR3 DNA sequence: TGTGCCAGCTCACAGGACAGGGGCCAAGAGACCCAGTACTTC.

V and J are TRBV7-3 and TRBJ2-1, with TRBD2 matching over 8 bases. The germline gives CDR1 SGHTA, CDR2 FQGTGA. The V gene end was trimmed by 2 bases and the J gene end by 6 bases; junction bases not matched to a gene: 3. CDR3 length equals 14 residues. CDR3 region: CASSLRRGGNEQFF. The CDR3 DNA is TGTGCCAGCAGCTTACGACGGGGGGGCAATGAGCAGTTCTTC.

The gene calls are TRBV6-1 and TRBJ1-5, with a weak D call TRBD1 (5 bases). Germline V gene sequence: CDR1 MNHNS, CDR2 SASEGT. V was cut by 3 bases and J by 7 bases, with 13 bases left in between. This CDR3 comprises 14 residues. CDR3 DNA: TGTGCCAGCAGTGAGGGGACCCGGGGGCAGCCCCAGCATTTT. Amino acids: CASSEGTRGQPQHF.

The chain uses TRBV11-1 and TRBJ1-3; TRBD1 aligns across 7 bases. Germline V gives CDR1 SGHAT, CDR2 FQDESV (reference sequence). The CDR3 is made up of 14 amino acids. V trimming: 4 bases; J trimming: 4 bases; junction bases outside the gene matches: 4. The CDR3 DNA follows: TGTGCCAGCAGCTGGACAGGAGGAGGAAACACCATATATTTT. This gives the protein CASSWTGGGNTIYF. Supplemented by reference TRBV11-1 and TRBJ1-3, the full variable domain reads EAEVAQSPRYKITEKSQAVAFWCDPISGHATLYWYRQILGQGPELLVQFQDESVVDDSQLPKDRFSAERLKGVDSTLKIQPAELGDSAMYLCASSWTGGGNTIYFGEGSWLTVV.

The J gene is TRBJ1-1, the V gene TRBV5-1; D perhaps matches TRBD1 (6 bases). V was clipped by 4 bases and J by 6 bases, with 13 bases between them. Germline CDR1 is SGHRS and CDR2 is YFSETQ. The CDR3 totals 13 residues. CDR3 sequence (DNA): TGCGCCAGCAGCCCCCAAGCAGGGGCTGAAGCTTTCTTT. Its translation: CASSPQAGAEAFF.

The V and J genes are TRBV7-3 and TRBJ1-1, with TRBD1 as a possible D gene (5 bases). Trimming shortened V by 4 bases and J by 5 bases, and 11 bases separated the two germline ends. Germline lookup yields CDR1 SGHTA and CDR2 FQGTGA. This CDR3 comprises 13 residues. CDR3 in DNA: TGTGCCAGCAGCTGGGGGGGAAGAACTGAAGCTTTCTTT. It yields the protein CASSWGGRTEAFF.

The chain's CDR3 is CASSPSGTEKLFF. CDR3 DNA: TGCGCCAGCAGCCCATCCGGGACAGAAAAACTGTTTTTT. The rearrangement links TRBV4-3 to TRBJ1-4, with D perhaps TRBD1 (6 bases). The CDR3 has 13 amino acids. Trimming stripped 4 bases from V and 8 bases from J, with 11 bases between. CDR1 is LGHNA, CDR2 YSLEER, per germline.

This chain uses TRBV7-2 with TRBJ2-5, with 8 positions matching TRBD2. V was clipped by 3 bases and J by 5 bases; unmatched bases: 5. The CDR3 length is 14 residues. Germline lookup yields CDR1 SGHTA and CDR2 FQGNSA. The CDR3 here is CASSFLGGAETQYF. For the CDR3, the DNA is TGTGCCAGCAGCTTTCTCGGGGGGGCGGAGACCCAGTACTTC. Looking up the rest from reference TRBV7-2 and TRBJ2-5 gives the full variable domain: GAGVSQSPSNKVTEKGKDVELRCDPISGHTALYWYRQSLGQGLEFLIYFQGNSAPDKSGLPSDRFSAERTGGSVSTLTIQRTQQEDSAVYLCASSFLGGAETQYFGPGTRLLVL.

This rearrangement joins TRBV21-1 to TRBJ1-5. TRBV21-1 is noted as a pseudogene. This CDR3 has 16 residues. The CDR3 region is CASSPREGPSNQPQHF. In DNA, the CDR3 is TGTGCCAGCAGCCCTAGGGAGGGTCCTAGCAATCAGCCCCAGCATTTT.

The genes are TRBV7-2 and TRBJ1-2; D is perhaps TRBD1 (5 bases). Germline CDR1 SGHTA, CDR2 FQGNSA. The CDR3 is made up of 13 amino acids. Between the trimmed V and J ends, which lost 5 bases and 3 bases, there was a span of 10 bases. This chain's CDR3 is CASSKSGHYGYTF. The CDR3 DNA follows: TGTGCCAGCAGCAAATCAGGGCACTATGGCTACACCTTC.

This rearrangement joins TRBV4-1 to TRBJ1-2, with 8 bases matching TRBD1. Per the germline V gene, CDR1 is MGHRA and CDR2 is YSYEKL. The CDR3 is 15 amino acids. V gave up 1 base and J gave up 1 base; unmatched junction bases: 2. The DNA of the CDR3 is TGCGCCAGCAGCCAAGGGACAGGGCTTAACTATGGCTACACCTTC. Residues: CASSQGTGLNYGYTF.

This clone was counted once. The rearrangement joins TRBV25-1 to TRBJ2-5; perhaps TRBD2 as D (5 bases). V lost 4 bases and J 4 bases, leaving 13 bases between the germline ends. This CDR3 is built from 14 residues. The germline V gene encodes CDR1 MGHDK and CDR2 SYGVNS. In DNA form, the CDR3 reads TGTGCCAGCAGTGCGCAAAGGAGGAGAGAGACCCAGTACTTC. This encodes CASSAQRRRETQYF.

This chain links TRBV2 with TRBJ1-1; D unresolved. Germline V gene lookup returns CDR1 SNHLY and CDR2 FYNNEI. CDR3 size: 15 residues. V lost 6 bases and J 4 bases, leaving 18 bases between the germline ends. The CDR3: CASSLSGSIITEAFF. The DNA of the CDR3 is TGTGCCAGCAGCCTTTCGGGGAGTATCATCACTGAAGCTTTCTTT.